These 20 T cell receptor beta chains originate from one sample sequenced in a study of cytomegalovirus exposure and HLA in healthy donors. PCR primers comprised 60 Vbeta and 13 Jbeta primers. Using immunoSEQ multiplex PCR, the repertoire was profiled, and TCRdb retains in-frame clones only, with some absent. The sample has 77,000 or so clones; 70% to 85% are singletons. The sample consisted of PBMCs. The receptors stem from a man aged 65-85 years in good health and CMV-seropositive.

The gene calls are TRBV28 and TRBJ1-5; 10 bases are a match to TRBD1. V gave up 6 bases and J gave up 2 bases; unmatched junction bases: 4. This CDR3 has 15 amino acids. CDR1 and CDR2 from the germline V gene are MDHEN and SYDVKM. The CDR3 nucleotides read TGTGCCAGCAGCTTAGGGACAGGGGGCAATCAGCCCCAGCATTTT. Translation gives CASSLGTGGNQPQHF.

The chain uses TRBV9 and TRBJ1-1, with TRBD1 matching 9 bases. The CDR3 runs 15 residues. Trimming at V came to 4 bases and at J to 4 bases, leaving 8 bases not matched to a gene. Germline V gives CDR1 SGDLS, CDR2 YYNGEE. The CDR3: CASSLTGQGGTEAFF. CDR3 bases: TGTGCCAGCAGCCTAACGGGACAGGGAGGCACTGAAGCTTTCTTT.

The CDR3 is CASSGSTGSYNEQFF. CDR3 DNA: TGTGCCAGCAGTGGATCAACAGGGTCCTACAATGAGCAGTTCTTC. The rearrangement uses TRBV6-1 and TRBJ2-1, with a possible D match to TRBD1 (6 bases). Germline V lookup: CDR1 MNHNS, CDR2 SASEGT. There are 15 residues in the CDR3. V gave up 4 bases and J gave up 1 base, with 11 bases separating them.

This chain joins TRBV11-2 and TRBJ1-4, with a weak D call TRBD1 (5 bases). Trimming removed 5 bases at V and 7 bases at J, with 11 bases between. This CDR3 is built from 13 residues. CDR1 SGHAT and CDR2 FQNNGV come from the germline V gene. CDR3 DNA sequence: TGTGCCAGCAGCCTATTCCAGGGTGAAAAACTGTTTTTT. Translation gives CASSLFQGEKLFF.

The chain couples TRBV5-1 to TRBJ1-4; TRBD1 is a possible D gene (5 bases). V was pared by 4 bases and J by 4 bases, with 11 bases between. There are 14 residues in the CDR3. The V gene's germline CDR1 is SGHRS and CDR2 YFSETQ. In DNA form, the CDR3 reads TGCGCCAGCAGCGGAGGGGATATTAATGAAAAACTGTTTTTT. Translated: CASSGGDINEKLFF.

The chain employs TRBV13 and TRBJ2-6, with D perhaps TRBD1 (5 bases). The CDR3 has 13 amino acids. The V end was cut by 8 bases, the J end by 4 bases, with 9 bases between. Germline CDR1 and CDR2: PRHDT and FYEKMQ (reference sequence). This chain's CDR3 is CASSGSGANVLTF. The CDR3 region has the DNA TGTGCCAGCTCAGGGTCCGGGGCCAACGTCCTGACTTTC.

V gene TRBV30 combines with J gene TRBJ1-3; D uncertain. The V end lost 0 bases, the J end lost 7 bases, and 16 bases lay between the germline ends. This CDR3 has 15 residues. CDR1 and CDR2 (germline): GTSNPN, SVGIG (reference sequence). The DNA of the CDR3 is TGTGCCTGGAGTGTACTCAGCGGAGGGTGGAACACCATATATTTT. Its protein product is CAWSVLSGGWNTIYF.

The chain joins TRBV29-1 to TRBJ1-2, with 7 nucleotides matching TRBD1. V lost 3 bases and J lost 8; bases outside the gene matches: 6. The CDR3 is 12 residues long. Germline values: CDR1 SQVTM, CDR2 ANQGSEA. This CDR3 reads CSVEEGAGGYTF. DNA for the CDR3: TGCAGCGTTGAGGAGGGGGCAGGGGGCTACACCTTC.

This chain connects TRBV28 to TRBJ2-4; 9 bases are a match to TRBD1. Losses at the gene ends were 5 bases for V and 9 bases for J; bases not matched to a gene: 11. Germline V gene lookup returns CDR1 MDHEN and CDR2 SYDVKM. The CDR3 is 15 residues long. Here the CDR3 reads CASSPGTGSEGIQYF. For the CDR3, the DNA is TGTGCCAGCAGTCCCGGGACAGGGAGCGAGGGCATTCAGTACTTC. The full variable domain, its missing parts supplied by reference TRBV28 and TRBJ2-4, is DVKVTQSSRYLVKRTGEKVFLECVQDMDHENMFWYRQDPGLGLRLIYFSYDVKMKEKGDIPEGYSVSREKKERFSLILESASTNQTSMYLCASSPGTGSEGIQYFGAGTRLSVL.

CDR3 nucleotide sequence: TGTGCCAGTCGCCCAGACAGAAGGTATGGCTACACCTTC. This sequence encodes CASRPDRRYGYTF. The J gene is TRBJ1-2, the V gene TRBV19; a possible D gene is TRBD1 (5 bases). Trimming took 8 bases from V and 5 from J, leaving 15 bases between them. The CDR3 spans 13 residues. CDR1 is LNHDA and CDR2 is SQIVND in the germline V gene (reference sequence).

The sample holds a few counts of this clone. The rearrangement uses TRBV10-3 and TRBJ2-7, with D perhaps TRBD2 (5 bases). The V end was cut by 5 bases, the J end by 0 bases, with 11 bases between. CDR3 size: 14 residues. Germline CDR1 reads ENHRY; CDR2 reads SYGVKD. CDR3 sequence: CAISYLDFSYEQYF. In DNA, the CDR3 is TGTGCCATCAGTTACCTGGACTTCTCCTACGAGCAGTACTTC.

This sequence joins TRBV5-1 and TRBJ2-7; 10 bases fit TRBD2. From germline, CDR1 is SGHRS and CDR2 YFSETQ. Trimming removed 0 bases from V and 3 bases from J; junction bases left unmatched: 9. CDR3 size: 17 residues. The CDR3 sequence: CASSLAASGGLVYEQYF. CDR3 sequence (DNA): TGCGCCAGCAGCTTGGCGGCTAGCGGGGGCCTCGTCTACGAGCAGTACTTC.

V is TRBV10-1 and J is TRBJ1-4; no clear D gene. The germline V gene encodes CDR1 WNHNN and CDR2 SYGVQD (reference sequence). With 3 bases removed from V and 3 bases from J, the gap between germline ends came to 11 bases. CDR3 length equals 15 residues. The CDR3 spells CASSDGLRSNEKLFF. CDR3 bases: TGCGCCAGCAGTGATGGCCTTCGCTCTAATGAAAAACTGTTTTTT.

The chain has TRBV30 and TRBJ2-7; D is unresolved. V gave up 3 bases and J gave up 1 base, with 4 bases separating them. Germline V gene data show CDR1 as GTSNPN and CDR2 as SVGIG (reference sequence). The CDR3 covers 11 residues. This CDR3 is CAWSQSYEQYF. For the CDR3, the DNA is TGTGCCTGGAGCCAGTCCTACGAGCAGTACTTC.

V usage is TRBV5-1 and J usage is TRBJ2-2, with 10 bases lining up with TRBD2. Germline V lookup: CDR1 SGHRS, CDR2 YFSETQ. The CDR3 is made up of 16 amino acids. V lost 4 bases to trimming and J lost 5 bases; unmatched junction nucleotides: 8. DNA for the CDR3: TGCGCCAGCAGCCTTTCTAGCGGGAGTATAACCGGGGAGCTGTTTTTT. It specifies CASSLSSGSITGELFF.

This chain uses TRBV18 with TRBJ1-5, with TRBD1 matching 7 bases. This CDR3 comprises 15 residues. V gave up 2 bases and J gave up 6 bases; unmatched junction bases: 7. Germline values: CDR1 KGHSH, CDR2 LQKENI. The CDR3 region has the DNA TGTGCCAGCTCACCAGAGGCAGGGGGGCTTCAGCCCCAGCATTTT. Its protein is CASSPEAGGLQPQHF.

The CDR3 region has the DNA TGTGCCAGCAGTTTCTACTTGGACAGGGGAAACACCATATATTTT. Amino acid sequence: CASSFYLDRGNTIYF. The rearrangement joins TRBV6-5 to TRBJ1-3; 7 positions agree with TRBD1. The CDR3 loop spans 15 amino acids. V gave up 4 bases and J gave up 4 bases; unmatched junction bases: 7. Per the germline V gene, CDR1 is MNHEY and CDR2 is SVGAGI.

In this sample, this clone turned up once. The V gene is TRBV27, the J gene TRBJ2-5; no clear D gene. CDR1 is MNHEY, CDR2 SMNVEV, per germline (reference sequence). Trimming took off 6 bases at V and 0 bases at J, with 11 bases between the two ends. This CDR3 contains 14 residues. The CDR3 loop is CASRIYRDQETQYF. CDR3 nucleotides: TGTGCCAGCAGAATCTATAGAGACCAAGAGACCCAGTACTTC.

This clone was picked up a small number of times. The chain carries TRBV29-1 and TRBJ1-1; D is ambiguous. The CDR3 sequence is 13 residues long. V lost 0 bases, J lost 6 bases, and 11 bases lay in between. CDR1 and CDR2 from the germline V gene are SQVTM and ANQGSEA. The CDR3 bases are TGCAGCGTTGAAGATCTGGAGGGATCTGAAGCTTTCTTT. The encoded protein is CSVEDLEGSEAFF.

This sequence joins TRBV10-3 and TRBJ2-7; D may be TRBD2 (6 bases). The germline V gene encodes CDR1 ENHRY and CDR2 SYGVKD. Trimming removed 0 bases at V and 6 bases at J, with 12 bases between. The CDR3 is 14 residues long. The CDR3 here is CAISESPVRGEQYF. The CDR3 DNA is TGTGCCATCAGTGAGTCGCCGGTGCGGGGCGAGCAGTACTTC.